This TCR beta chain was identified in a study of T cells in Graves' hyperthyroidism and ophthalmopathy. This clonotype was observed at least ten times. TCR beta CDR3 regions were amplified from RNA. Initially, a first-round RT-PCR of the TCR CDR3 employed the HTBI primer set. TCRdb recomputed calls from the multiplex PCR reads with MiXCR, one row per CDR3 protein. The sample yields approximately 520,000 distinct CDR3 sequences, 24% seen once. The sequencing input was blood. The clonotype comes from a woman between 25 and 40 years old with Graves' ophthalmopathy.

In nucleotides, the CDR3 is TGTGCCAGCAGCTTAATCAGTGGGAGATACGAGCAGTACTTC. This gives the protein CASSLISGRYEQYF. The chain links TRBV11-2 to TRBJ2-7, with D possibly TRBD2 on 5 matching bases. With 2 bases removed from V and 4 bases from J, the gap between germline ends came to 12 bases. Germline values: CDR1 SGHAT, CDR2 FQNNGV. The CDR3 extends over 14 amino acids.